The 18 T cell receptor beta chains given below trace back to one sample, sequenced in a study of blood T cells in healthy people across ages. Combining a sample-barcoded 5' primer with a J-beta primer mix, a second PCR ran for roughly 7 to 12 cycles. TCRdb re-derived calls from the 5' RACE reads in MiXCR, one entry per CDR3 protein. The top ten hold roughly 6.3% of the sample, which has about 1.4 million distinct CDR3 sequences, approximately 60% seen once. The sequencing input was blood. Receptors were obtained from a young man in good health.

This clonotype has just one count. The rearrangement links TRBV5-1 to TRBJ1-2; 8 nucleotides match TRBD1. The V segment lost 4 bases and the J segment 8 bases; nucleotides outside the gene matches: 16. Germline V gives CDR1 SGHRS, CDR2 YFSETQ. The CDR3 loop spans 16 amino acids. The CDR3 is CASSLSTGASVLGYTF. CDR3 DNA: TGCGCCAGCAGCCTGTCGACAGGGGCCAGCGTATTAGGCTACACCTTC.

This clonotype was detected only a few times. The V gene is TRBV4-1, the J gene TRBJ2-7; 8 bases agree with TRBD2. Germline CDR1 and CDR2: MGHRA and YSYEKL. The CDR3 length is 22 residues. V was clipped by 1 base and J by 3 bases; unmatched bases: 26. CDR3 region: CASSQVLTSGQTPGTSGYEQYF. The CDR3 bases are TGCGCCAGCAGCCAAGTCCTAACCAGCGGACAGACACCCGGAACTAGCGGCTACGAGCAGTACTTC.

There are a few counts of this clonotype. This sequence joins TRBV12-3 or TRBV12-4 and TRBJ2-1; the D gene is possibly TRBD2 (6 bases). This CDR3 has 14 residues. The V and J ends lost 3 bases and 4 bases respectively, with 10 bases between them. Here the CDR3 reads CASSLSGDYNEQFF. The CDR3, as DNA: TGTGCCAGCAGTTTGTCGGGGGATTACAATGAGCAGTTCTTC.

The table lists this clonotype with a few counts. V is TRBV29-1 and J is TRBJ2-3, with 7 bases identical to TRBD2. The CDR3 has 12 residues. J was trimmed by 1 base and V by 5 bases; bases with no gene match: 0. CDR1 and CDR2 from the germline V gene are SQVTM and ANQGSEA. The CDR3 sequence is CSVRGGTDTQYF. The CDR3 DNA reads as TGCAGCGTTCGGGGGGGCACAGATACGCAGTATTTT.

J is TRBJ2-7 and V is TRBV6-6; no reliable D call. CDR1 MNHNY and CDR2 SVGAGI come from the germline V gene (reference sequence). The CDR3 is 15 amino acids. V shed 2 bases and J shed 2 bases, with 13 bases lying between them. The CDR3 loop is CASSYVQVPTYEQYF. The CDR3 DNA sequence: TGTGCCAGCAGTTACGTACAAGTTCCCACCTACGAGCAGTACTTC.

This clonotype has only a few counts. In nucleotides, the CDR3 is TGTGCCAGCAGTTTGGGGAGGACCTACAATGAGCAGTTCTTC. It yields the protein CASSLGRTYNEQFF. The chain combines TRBV27 with TRBJ2-1; possible D gene TRBD2, 6 bases. The CDR3 spans 14 residues. The V and J ends lost 3 bases and 2 bases respectively, with 8 bases between them. Germline loops: CDR1 MNHEY, CDR2 SMNVEV (reference sequence).

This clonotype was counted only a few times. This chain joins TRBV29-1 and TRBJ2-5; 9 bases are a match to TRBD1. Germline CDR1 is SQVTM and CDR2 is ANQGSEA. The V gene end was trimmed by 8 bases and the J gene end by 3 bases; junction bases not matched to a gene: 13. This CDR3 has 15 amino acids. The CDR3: CSIPKVGQGEETQYF. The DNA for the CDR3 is TGCAGCATACCCAAAGTGGGACAGGGAGAAGAGACCCAGTACTTC.

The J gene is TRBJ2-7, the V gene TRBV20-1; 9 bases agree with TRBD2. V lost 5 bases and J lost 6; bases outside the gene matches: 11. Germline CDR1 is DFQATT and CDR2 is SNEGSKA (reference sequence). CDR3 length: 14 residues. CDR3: CSAVAGASRAEQYF. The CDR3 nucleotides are TGCAGTGCTGTAGCGGGAGCAAGCAGGGCCGAGCAGTACTTC.

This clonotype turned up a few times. CDR3 nucleotide sequence: TGTGCCAGCAGCCAAGATCTGGGGCGGGATGGGTACAATGAGCAGTTCTTC. It codes for CASSQDLGRDGYNEQFF. The chain is built from TRBV4-2 and TRBJ2-1, with a tentative D call TRBD2 (6 bases). This CDR3 comprises 17 residues. Germline assignment: CDR1 LGHNA and CDR2 YNFKEQ. The V and J ends lost 0 bases and 4 bases respectively, with 16 bases between them.

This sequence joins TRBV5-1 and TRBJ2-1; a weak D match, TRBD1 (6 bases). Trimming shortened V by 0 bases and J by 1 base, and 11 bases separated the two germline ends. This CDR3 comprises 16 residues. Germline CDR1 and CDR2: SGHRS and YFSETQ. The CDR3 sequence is CASSLGTVISYNEQFF. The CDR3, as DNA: TGCGCCAGCAGCTTGGGGACAGTAATATCCTACAATGAGCAGTTCTTC.

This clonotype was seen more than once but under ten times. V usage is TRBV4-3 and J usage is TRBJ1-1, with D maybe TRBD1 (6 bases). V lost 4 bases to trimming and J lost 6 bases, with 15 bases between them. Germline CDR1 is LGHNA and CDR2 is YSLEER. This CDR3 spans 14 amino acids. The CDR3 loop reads CASSLRLGGPEAFF. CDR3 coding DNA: TGCGCCAGCAGCCTAAGGTTGGGGGGCCCTGAAGCTTTCTTT.

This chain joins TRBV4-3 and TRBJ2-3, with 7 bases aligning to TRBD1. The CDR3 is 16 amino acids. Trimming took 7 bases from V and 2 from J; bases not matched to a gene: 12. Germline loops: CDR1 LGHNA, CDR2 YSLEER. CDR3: CASKGKTGSLTDTQYF. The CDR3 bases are TGCGCCAGCAAGGGCAAGACAGGGTCCCTCACAGATACGCAGTATTTT.

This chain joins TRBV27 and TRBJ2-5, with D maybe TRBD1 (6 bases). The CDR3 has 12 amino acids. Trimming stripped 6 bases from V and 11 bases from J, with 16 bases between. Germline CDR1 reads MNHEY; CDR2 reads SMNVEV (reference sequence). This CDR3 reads CASSSGAWEQYF. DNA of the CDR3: TGTGCCAGCAGCTCAGGGGCGTGGGAGCAGTACTTC.

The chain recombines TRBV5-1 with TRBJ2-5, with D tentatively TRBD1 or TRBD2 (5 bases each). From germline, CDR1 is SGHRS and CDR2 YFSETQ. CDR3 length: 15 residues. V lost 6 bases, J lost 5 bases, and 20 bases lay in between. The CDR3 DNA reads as TGCGCCAGCACTATGTGGGGGATCGGTCGGGAGACCCAGTACTTC. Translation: CASTMWGIGRETQYF.

This CDR3 is CASSLCTAQETNEKLFF. The CDR3 coding sequence is TGTGCCAGCAGTTTATGCACAGCGCAAGAAACTAATGAAAAACTGTTTTTT. The rearrangement joins TRBV28 to TRBJ1-4; D gene uncertain. V lost 0 bases, J lost 1 base, and 12 bases lay in between. The CDR3 consists of 17 residues. Germline CDR1 is MDHEN and CDR2 is SYDVKM.

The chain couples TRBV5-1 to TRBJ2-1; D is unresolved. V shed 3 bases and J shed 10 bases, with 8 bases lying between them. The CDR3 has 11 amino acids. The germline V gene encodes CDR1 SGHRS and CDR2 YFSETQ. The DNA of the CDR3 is TGCGCCAGCAGCTGGGCGGCGGAGCAGTTCTTC. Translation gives CASSWAAEQFF.

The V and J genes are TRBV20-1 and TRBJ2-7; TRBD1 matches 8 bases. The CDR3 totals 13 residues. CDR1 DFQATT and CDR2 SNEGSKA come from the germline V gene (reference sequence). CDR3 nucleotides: TGCAGCACCAGGGACAGGAGCTCCTACGAGCAGTACTTC. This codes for CSTRDRSSYEQYF.

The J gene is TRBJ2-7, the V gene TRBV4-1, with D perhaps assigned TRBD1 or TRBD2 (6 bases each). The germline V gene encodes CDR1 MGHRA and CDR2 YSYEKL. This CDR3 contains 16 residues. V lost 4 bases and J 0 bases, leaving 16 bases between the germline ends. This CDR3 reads CASSPSLGGSSYEQYF. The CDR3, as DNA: TGCGCCAGCAGCCCCTCCCTAGGGGGGAGCTCCTACGAGCAGTACTTC.